This T cell receptor (beta chain) was found in a study of T cell clonotyping in hematopoietic cell transplantation. About the research overall: Recipient samples before transplant were obtained post-cytoreduction.

Study-level findings and limits: After transplant, recipient diversity fell while pathologically expanded clonotypes grew through day 180. Few recipient clonotypes overlapped donors; over 97% were de novo at given depth.

Turning to this clone: No antigen is known for it.

Regarding time point: recipient sample about 28 days before transplant, after cytoreduction. The germline gives CDR1 LNHNV, CDR2 YYDKDF (reference sequence). Trimming removed 0 bases from V and 0 bases from J, with 9 bases in between. The CDR3 loop spans 16 amino acids. This table comes from immunoSEQ multiplex PCR, and its TCRdb copy is limited to in-frame clones, with some not included. This sample carries roughly 9,800 clones, about nine tenths of them seen once, and the ten largest clones take more than 13%. Material: peripheral blood mononuclear cells, obtained before stem cell transplant. The TCR sequence derives from a woman aged 50 to 65 with chronic myeloid leukemia. Some clones in this sample may be carry-over from other donors' samples. The chain is built from TRBV15 and TRBJ1-5, with a tentative D call TRBD1 (5 bases). CDR3 nucleotides: TGTGCCACCAGCAGAGATCTGGACAATAGCAATCAGCCCCAGCATTTT. Translating it yields CATSRDLDNSNQPQHF.